Presented here are 20 T cell receptor beta chains from one specimen sequenced in a study of cytomegalovirus exposure and HLA in healthy donors. PCR used 60 Vbeta primers and 13 Jbeta primers. Method: immunoSEQ multiplex PCR; TCRdb's copy keeps in-frame clones and lacks some. The data hold around 300,000 clones, with around 90% observed a single time. Material: PBMCs. These receptors were taken from a woman aged 18-30 years in good health and CMV-seronegative.

As regards this clone: The sample has other DNA sequences that encode this CDR3 too. V usage is TRBV5-1 and J usage is TRBJ1-1; weak D call: TRBD1 (6 bases). Germline V gene sequence: CDR1 SGHRS, CDR2 YFSETQ. The CDR3 contains 13 residues. Trimming left V 0 bases short and J 4 bases short, with 7 bases between. The CDR3 sequence: CASSLEGVTEAFF. CDR3 bases: TGCGCCAGCAGCTTGGAGGGGGTCACTGAAGCTTTCTTT.

This CDR3 is CASSRAFQGVNGYTF. The CDR3 DNA sequence: TGTGCCAGTTCCCGGGCCTTTCAGGGGGTGAATGGCTACACCTTC. The V and J genes are TRBV9 and TRBJ1-2, with TRBD1 identical over 7 bases. The trim removed 8 bases at V and 6 bases at J, leaving 16 bases unmatched. Looked up from germline, CDR1 is SGDLS and CDR2 is YYNGEE. The CDR3 consists of 15 residues.

The chain is built from TRBV18 and TRBJ1-5; 12 bases are a match to TRBD1. The CDR3 totals 18 residues. After removal of 6 bases from V and 1 base from J, the junction contained 10 bases not matched to a gene. The germline V gene encodes CDR1 KGHSH and CDR2 LQKENI. The DNA of the CDR3 is TGTGCCAGCTCCGCCGGGACAGGGGGCCGGGTAAGCAATCAGCCCCAGCATTTT. It yields the protein CASSAGTGGRVSNQPQHF.

V gene TRBV6-1 combines with J gene TRBJ2-1, with 7 bases aligning to TRBD1. The CDR3 loop spans 14 amino acids. Losses at the gene ends were 6 bases for V and 6 bases for J; bases not matched to a gene: 8. Germline V gene lookup returns CDR1 MNHNS and CDR2 SASEGT. CDR3 bases: TGTGCCAGCAGACTGATCGAGGGGGCCAATGAGCAGTTCTTC. This sequence encodes CASRLIEGANEQFF.

V and J are TRBV19 and TRBJ1-2; the D is unclear. The CDR3 consists of 13 residues. V lost 5 bases and J lost 7, with 14 bases in between. Germline V CDR1 and CDR2: LNHDA, SQIVND (reference sequence). CDR3 in amino acids: CASSPRNFGGYTF. CDR3 nucleotides: TGTGCCAGTAGTCCGCGGAATTTTGGTGGCTACACCTTC.

This chain uses TRBV6-6 with TRBJ1-3, with D unresolved. Germline lookup yields CDR1 MNHNY and CDR2 SVGAGI (reference sequence). Trimming pared 8 bases from V and 7 bases from J, leaving 6 bases between. The CDR3 has 10 amino acids. The CDR3 sequence: CASFANTIYF. CDR3 DNA: TGTGCCAGCTTCGCGAACACCATATATTTT.

The chain links TRBV27 to TRBJ2-7; D possibly corresponds to TRBD2 (5 bases). The germline V gene has CDR1 MNHEY and CDR2 SMNVEV (reference sequence). The CDR3 is made up of 13 amino acids. V was cut by 6 bases and J by 3 bases, with 12 bases left in between. In DNA form, the CDR3 reads TGTGCCAGCAGAACCCCCGGGGACTACGAGCAGTACTTC. Amino acids: CASRTPGDYEQYF.

The chain employs TRBV9 and TRBJ2-1, with TRBD2 as a possible D gene (7 bases). CDR1 and CDR2 from the germline V gene are SGDLS and YYNGEE. With 6 bases removed from V and 4 bases from J, the gap between germline ends came to 23 bases. This CDR3 spans 17 amino acids. The CDR3 is CASTPGSGGAYYNEQFF. In nucleotides, the CDR3 is TGTGCCAGCACCCCAGGGAGTGGGGGGGCGTATTACAATGAGCAGTTCTTC.

The chain is built from TRBV6-5 and TRBJ2-2; TRBD2 matches at 8 bases. CDR1 and CDR2 (germline): MNHEY, SVGAGI. There are 15 residues in the CDR3. J lost 3 bases, V lost 4 bases, and 4 bases had no gene match. This CDR3 reads CASSSGGVDTGELFF. The CDR3, as DNA: TGTGCCAGCAGTTCCGGGGGGGTGGACACCGGGGAGCTGTTTTTT.

This clone came up once. The chain is built from TRBV23-1 and TRBJ2-3; 7 bases are a match to TRBD1. TRBV23-1 is given ORF status, its function remaining uncertain. The CDR3 has 15 residues. J was trimmed by 3 bases and V by 9 bases; bases with no gene match: 12. CDR3 loop: CASRQGYVTTDTQYF. DNA for the CDR3: TGCGCCAGTAGACAGGGTTATGTCACAACAGATACGCAGTATTTT.

V is TRBV14 and J is TRBJ2-7; D is undetermined. Germline values: CDR1 SGHDN, CDR2 FVKESK. The CDR3 covers 13 residues. The germline V and J ends were trimmed by 1 base and 4 bases, with 8 bases remaining between them. The CDR3 coding sequence is TGTGCCAGCAGCCAAGGTTCGTTTTACGAGCAGTACTTC. This sequence encodes CASSQGSFYEQYF. The complete variable domain, with remaining parts taken from reference TRBV14 and TRBJ2-7, reads EAGVTQFPSHSVIEKGQTVTLRCDPISGHDNLYWYRRVMGKEIKFLLHFVKESKQDESGMPNNRFLAERTGGTYSTLKVQPAELEDSGVYFCASSQGSFYEQYFGPGTRLTVT.

The CDR3 region has the DNA TGTGCCAGCAGTCTCGGACTGCACTACGAGCAGTACTTC. Translated: CASSLGLHYEQYF. V is TRBV6-5 and J is TRBJ2-7; D perhaps matches TRBD2 (5 bases). The germline V gene encodes CDR1 MNHEY and CDR2 SVGAGI. The germline V and J ends were trimmed by 5 bases and 3 bases, with 11 bases remaining between them. The CDR3 spans 13 residues.

The gene calls are TRBV9 and TRBJ1-1, with a tentative D call TRBD1 (5 bases). Trimming took off 0 bases at V and 3 bases at J, with 9 bases between the two ends. CDR1 and CDR2 from the germline V gene are SGDLS and YYNGEE. CDR3 length: 14 amino acids. DNA of the CDR3: TGTGCCAGCAGCGTAGGGGGCGGTTACACTGAAGCTTTCTTT. The encoded protein is CASSVGGGYTEAFF.

This chain uses TRBV7-9 with TRBJ2-5, with 8 bases matching TRBD2. The length of the CDR3 is 15 residues. Trimming cost V 5 bases and J 2 bases; bases outside gene matches: 7. Germline V gene sequence: CDR1 SEHNR, CDR2 FQNEAQ (reference sequence). CDR3 DNA sequence: TGTGCCAGCAGCCCAGCGGGGGTCTATCAAGAGACCCAGTACTTC. Translation gives CASSPAGVYQETQYF.

The chain recombines TRBV18 with TRBJ1-1; possible D gene TRBD1, 6 bases. The CDR3 sequence is 15 residues long. Trimming pared 2 bases from V and 4 bases from J, leaving 14 bases between. Germline V gene lookup returns CDR1 KGHSH and CDR2 LQKENI. CDR3 in amino acids: CASSPARGRGTEAFF. The CDR3 region has the DNA TGTGCCAGCTCACCAGCCAGGGGAAGAGGCACTGAAGCTTTCTTT.

The table lists this clone with a count of one. The V and J genes are TRBV18 and TRBJ2-3, with D perhaps TRBD2 (6 bases). The CDR3 has 16 amino acids. Trimming took off 2 bases at V and 1 base at J, with 13 bases between the two ends. Germline CDR1 reads KGHSH; CDR2 reads LQKENI. CDR3 in DNA: TGTGCCAGCTCACCAGGGATTACGGGGGGCACAGATACGCAGTATTTT. As protein: CASSPGITGGTDTQYF.

The chain is built from TRBV9 and TRBJ2-3; D might be TRBD2 (6 bases). Trimming cost V 0 bases and J 2 bases, with 13 bases left between them. This CDR3 has 16 amino acids. Germline lookup yields CDR1 SGDLS and CDR2 YYNGEE. In DNA form, the CDR3 reads TGTGCCAGCAGCGTAGGGAAGAGGACTATCACAGATACGCAGTATTTT. Protein: CASSVGKRTITDTQYF.

The chain links TRBV2 to TRBJ2-5; 7 bases fit TRBD2. From germline, CDR1 is SNHLY and CDR2 FYNNEI. The ends lost 6 bases at V and 3 bases at J; junction bases unmatched: 4. There are 13 residues in the CDR3. The CDR3 bases are TGTGCCAGCAGCAACGGACTAGAAGAGACCCAGTACTTC. Translating gives CASSNGLEETQYF.

J is TRBJ2-7 and V is TRBV30, with D possibly TRBD1 on 5 matching bases. Trimming removed 1 base at V and 6 bases at J, with 10 bases between. This CDR3 region has 12 residues. Germline V CDR1 and CDR2: GTSNPN, SVGIG (reference sequence). CDR3: CAWSDQGLEQYF. Here the CDR3 DNA reads TGTGCCTGGAGTGACCAGGGCCTCGAGCAGTACTTC.

This clone was found a few times. The rearrangement joins TRBV5-4 to TRBJ1-2; D is perhaps TRBD1 (5 bases). Looked up from germline, CDR1 is SGHNT and CDR2 is YYREEE (reference sequence). This CDR3 comprises 13 residues. Trimming stripped 4 bases from V and 8 bases from J, with 15 bases between. For the CDR3, the DNA is TGTGCCAGCAGCCTGGGGGAGGGCCCGGGCTACACCTTC. Encoded protein: CASSLGEGPGYTF.